The rows below give T cell receptor beta chains drawn from one sample of a study of regulatory T cells in long-lasting Graves disease. TCRdb redid the calling of the multiplex PCR reads with MiXCR, one entry per CDR3 protein. The data hold hundreds of thousands of distinct CDR3 sequences, with about a sixth observed a single time. This sample was also put to use in a study of T cells in Graves' hyperthyroidism and ophthalmopathy.

The sequencing used peripheral blood mononuclear cells (PBMCs), collected at new diagnosis, from a patient treated with antithyroid drugs. All receptors derive from a woman younger than 45 with Graves disease. CDR3s include the opening cysteine and the closing phenylalanine or tryptophan. The order of the fields is D gene, clone size, J gene, V gene, CDR3 DNA, CDR3 protein. The D gene is left open where the match is weak. Size tells how often a clone was seen (once, few, many) or the class of an expanded clone, and some rows leave it out.

d_call: NA; clone_size: many; j_call: TRBJ2-7; v_call: TRBV24-1; cdr3_nt: TGTGCCACCAGTGAAGGGGGGAAATCTTACGAGCAGTACTTC; cdr3_aa: CATSEGGKSYEQYF
d_call: TRBD2; clone_size: NA; j_call: TRBJ2-1; v_call: TRBV7-9; cdr3_nt: TGTGCCAGCAGCGGTGGGACCCGAAAACTAGCGGGAGGCCTATATGAGCAGTTCTTC; cdr3_aa: CASSGGTRKLAGGLYEQFF
d_call: NA; clone_size: NA; j_call: TRBJ1-1; v_call: TRBV6-5; cdr3_nt: TGTGCCAGCAGTTACACCCGTGGTGGTGGCCCAATATGGAACACTGAAGCTTTCTTT; cdr3_aa: CASSYTRGGGPIWNTEAFF
d_call: NA; clone_size: many; j_call: TRBJ2-5; v_call: TRBV6-1; cdr3_nt: TGTGCCAGCAGCCCCGGGACATCCTGGAGGGAGACCCAGTACTTC; cdr3_aa: CASSPGTSWRETQYF
d_call: NA; clone_size: NA; j_call: TRBJ1-5; v_call: TRBV19; cdr3_nt: TGTGCCAGTAGTACGTCGGTCAATCAGCCCCAGCATTTT; cdr3_aa: CASSTSVNQPQHF
d_call: TRBD1; clone_size: many; j_call: TRBJ2-7; v_call: TRBV28; cdr3_nt: TGTGCCAGCAGCGGACAGGGTAGGATCACGTACGAGCAGTACTTC; cdr3_aa: CASSGQGRITYEQYF
d_call: TRBD2; clone_size: few; j_call: TRBJ2-3; v_call: TRBV29-1; cdr3_nt: TGCAGCGTTGTGTCCTTGGGACTAGCCTTAGGAGATCGCACAGATACGCAGTATTTT; cdr3_aa: CSVVSLGLALGDRTDTQYF
d_call: TRBD2; clone_size: few; j_call: TRBJ2-1; v_call: TRBV20-1; cdr3_nt: TGCAGTGCTAGAGTGAATGAGCGGGAGGCAACATACAATGAGCAGTTCTTC; cdr3_aa: CSARVNEREATYNEQFF
d_call: NA; clone_size: many; j_call: TRBJ1-2; v_call: TRBV27; cdr3_nt: TGTGCCAGCAGTTTATCTTCGGGGCCACCTGTGGATGGCTACACCTTC; cdr3_aa: CASSLSSGPPVDGYTF
d_call: NA; clone_size: many; j_call: TRBJ2-7; v_call: TRBV6-5; cdr3_nt: TGTGCCAGCAGTTACGGGGGGGCGGCCTACGAGCAGTACTTC; cdr3_aa: CASSYGGAAYEQYF
d_call: NA; clone_size: many; j_call: TRBJ1-1; v_call: TRBV18; cdr3_nt: TGTGCCACATATAGGGCGGGTATGAACACTGAAGCTTTCTTT; cdr3_aa: CATYRAGMNTEAFF
d_call: TRBD2; clone_size: many; j_call: TRBJ2-4; v_call: TRBV28; cdr3_nt: TGTGCCAGCAGCCCAGGACTAGCGGGAGCCAAAAACATTCAGTACTTC; cdr3_aa: CASSPGLAGAKNIQYF
d_call: NA; clone_size: once; j_call: TRBJ2-7; v_call: TRBV7-3; cdr3_nt: TGTGCCAGCAGCTTGAGGGTTGGGGCCGCCTACGAGCAGTACTTC; cdr3_aa: CASSLRVGAAYEQYF
d_call: NA; clone_size: few; j_call: TRBJ1-2; v_call: TRBV6-1; cdr3_nt: TGTGCCAGCAGTGAAGCGCGTCAGAACTATGGCTACACCTTC; cdr3_aa: CASSEARQNYGYTF
d_call: NA; clone_size: many; j_call: TRBJ2-1; v_call: TRBV6-1; cdr3_nt: TGTGCCAGCGGAACCCCGGCTGAGCAGTTCTTC; cdr3_aa: CASGTPAEQFF
d_call: TRBD2; clone_size: NA; j_call: TRBJ2-1; v_call: TRBV29-1; cdr3_nt: TGCAGCGTTGAAGACCTGGGACTAGCGACGGGGGAAGAGCAGTTCTTC; cdr3_aa: CSVEDLGLATGEEQFF
d_call: TRBD2; clone_size: few; j_call: TRBJ2-3; v_call: TRBV24-1; cdr3_nt: TGTGCCACCAGTGATGCCCCGGGACTAGCTGTGTCGGATACGCAGTATTTT; cdr3_aa: CATSDAPGLAVSDTQYF
d_call: NA; clone_size: NA; j_call: TRBJ2-5; v_call: TRBV20-1; cdr3_nt: TGCAGTGCTATCCTCACTAGGGAAGAGACCCAGTACTTC; cdr3_aa: CSAILTREETQYF
d_call: TRBD2; clone_size: many; j_call: TRBJ2-7; v_call: TRBV5-1; cdr3_nt: TGCGCCAGCAGCTTTACTACTAGCGGGAGTTCTTCCGAGCAGTACTTC; cdr3_aa: CASSFTTSGSSSEQYF
d_call: TRBD2; clone_size: many; j_call: TRBJ2-1; v_call: TRBV5-4; cdr3_nt: TGTGCCAGCAGCTCGGCGGGAGCCGACTACAATGAGCAGTTCTTC; cdr3_aa: CASSSAGADYNEQFF
d_call: NA; clone_size: NA; j_call: TRBJ1-3; v_call: TRBV12-3/TRBV12-4; cdr3_nt: TGTGCCAGCAGTTTCCCCGGGGGAAACACCATATATTTT; cdr3_aa: CASSFPGGNTIYF
d_call: NA; clone_size: many; j_call: TRBJ2-7; v_call: TRBV3-1; cdr3_nt: TGTGCCAGCAGCGCGGAGCGCCTCTCCTACGAGCAGTACTTC; cdr3_aa: CASSAERLSYEQYF
d_call: NA; clone_size: NA; j_call: TRBJ2-1; v_call: TRBV11-2; cdr3_nt: TGTGCCAGCAGCCGGTCGGAGCTGAATGAGCAGTTCTTC; cdr3_aa: CASSRSELNEQFF
d_call: NA; clone_size: many; j_call: TRBJ1-1; v_call: TRBV19; cdr3_nt: TGTGCCAGTAGTATATGGCAGGGATACACTGAAGCTTTCTTT; cdr3_aa: CASSIWQGYTEAFF
d_call: NA; clone_size: many; j_call: TRBJ2-1; v_call: TRBV20-1; cdr3_nt: TGCAGTGCTAGTCGGGGACTCGGATCAGTTACCAATGAGCAGTTCTTC; cdr3_aa: CSASRGLGSVTNEQFF
d_call: TRBD2; clone_size: NA; j_call: TRBJ2-2; v_call: TRBV19; cdr3_nt: TGTGCCAGTATTGGACTAGCGGACTCCCATGACACCGGGGAGCTGTTTTTT; cdr3_aa: CASIGLADSHDTGELFF
d_call: TRBD2; clone_size: many; j_call: TRBJ2-7; v_call: TRBV20-1; cdr3_nt: TGCAGTGTATCGAGCGGGACCCAAACCTACGAGCAGTACTTC; cdr3_aa: CSVSSGTQTYEQYF
d_call: TRBD2; clone_size: NA; j_call: TRBJ2-3; v_call: TRBV7-9; cdr3_nt: TGTGCCAGCAGCTTCGGGACTAGCGGGCTGTCTTACGCAGATACGCAGTATTTT; cdr3_aa: CASSFGTSGLSYADTQYF
d_call: TRBD1; clone_size: NA; j_call: TRBJ2-7; v_call: TRBV28; cdr3_nt: TGTGCCAGCAGTGATGACAGGGTAAAGCTTTACGAGCAGTACTTC; cdr3_aa: CASSDDRVKLYEQYF
d_call: TRBD1; clone_size: many; j_call: TRBJ1-1; v_call: TRBV4-1; cdr3_nt: TGCGCCAGCAGCCAAGGACCGGGACAGGGGCACAACACTGAAGCTTTCTTT; cdr3_aa: CASSQGPGQGHNTEAFF
d_call: NA; clone_size: many; j_call: TRBJ1-2; v_call: TRBV6-1; cdr3_nt: TGTGCCAGCAGCCCCGGGCCCAACTATGGCTACACCTTC; cdr3_aa: CASSPGPNYGYTF
d_call: NA; clone_size: NA; j_call: TRBJ1-1; v_call: TRBV6-2/TRBV6-3; cdr3_nt: TGTGCCAGCAGTTTCAGATACACTGCAGCTTTCTTT; cdr3_aa: CASSFRYTAAFF
d_call: TRBD1; clone_size: NA; j_call: TRBJ1-2; v_call: TRBV29-1; cdr3_nt: TGCAGCGTATATAAGGGACAGGGGAACTATGGCTACACCTTC; cdr3_aa: CSVYKGQGNYGYTF
d_call: TRBD2; clone_size: many; j_call: TRBJ2-5; v_call: TRBV20-1; cdr3_nt: TGCAGTGCTAGCCGACTAGCGGGGACAGAGACCCAGTACTTC; cdr3_aa: CSASRLAGTETQYF
d_call: NA; clone_size: few; j_call: TRBJ1-1; v_call: TRBV5-6; cdr3_nt: TGTGCCAGCAGCAAACAGGGTTGGGGCACTGAAGCTTTCTTT; cdr3_aa: CASSKQGWGTEAFF
d_call: NA; clone_size: many; j_call: TRBJ2-1; v_call: TRBV20-1; cdr3_nt: TGCAGTGCTAGTTTTGGGCTCAATGAGCAGTTCTTC; cdr3_aa: CSASFGLNEQFF
d_call: NA; clone_size: NA; j_call: TRBJ2-7; v_call: TRBV29-1; cdr3_nt: TGCAGCGTTGAACCCGGTGGCAGCAGAGGAGGTGAGCAGTACTTC; cdr3_aa: CSVEPGGSRGGEQYF
d_call: TRBD2; clone_size: many; j_call: TRBJ2-1; v_call: TRBV6-1; cdr3_nt: TGTGCCAGCAGTGAAGCGCTTCGCGGGGGTGAGCAGTTCTTC; cdr3_aa: CASSEALRGGEQFF
d_call: NA; clone_size: few; j_call: TRBJ2-7; v_call: TRBV6-1; cdr3_nt: TGTGCCAGCAGTCAACAGAAGACGATGAGTAACGAGCAGTACTTC; cdr3_aa: CASSQQKTMSNEQYF
d_call: TRBD1; clone_size: many; j_call: TRBJ1-1; v_call: TRBV10-3; cdr3_nt: TGTGCCATCCGCCAGGACAGGGCGTCTTCTGAAGCTTTCTTT; cdr3_aa: CAIRQDRASSEAFF
d_call: NA; clone_size: many; j_call: TRBJ2-7; v_call: TRBV18; cdr3_nt: TGTGCCAGCTCACCTCTCGTTACCGACGAGCAGTACTTC; cdr3_aa: CASSPLVTDEQYF
d_call: NA; clone_size: few; j_call: TRBJ1-2; v_call: TRBV19; cdr3_nt: TGTGCCAGTAGTGAGACAGGCCCTAAGGCAAGAAACTATGGCTACACCTTC; cdr3_aa: CASSETGPKARNYGYTF
d_call: NA; clone_size: many; j_call: TRBJ1-1; v_call: TRBV7-9; cdr3_nt: TGTGCCAGCAGCTCCGCCCCGGGGAACACTGAAGCTTTCTTT; cdr3_aa: CASSSAPGNTEAFF
d_call: NA; clone_size: NA; j_call: TRBJ2-7; v_call: TRBV6-2/TRBV6-3; cdr3_nt: TGTGCCAGCAGTTCATCCGGGGTCATCTACGAGCAGTACTTC; cdr3_aa: CASSSSGVIYEQYF
d_call: TRBD2; clone_size: many; j_call: TRBJ2-1; v_call: TRBV5-1; cdr3_nt: TGCGCCAGCATAGGACTAGCGGGAGGGTCCTACAATGAGCAGTTCTTC; cdr3_aa: CASIGLAGGSYNEQFF
d_call: NA; clone_size: NA; j_call: TRBJ2-5; v_call: TRBV5-8; cdr3_nt: TGTGCCAGCAGCGCCGGGGTATCGGGAGAGACCCAGTACTTC; cdr3_aa: CASSAGVSGETQYF
d_call: TRBD2; clone_size: many; j_call: TRBJ2-7; v_call: TRBV10-3; cdr3_nt: TGTGCCATCAGTGAGTCTTTGACTAGCGGGGGAAACTACGAGCAGTACTTC; cdr3_aa: CAISESLTSGGNYEQYF
d_call: NA; clone_size: many; j_call: TRBJ1-1; v_call: TRBV7-8; cdr3_nt: TGTGCCAGCAGCTTAGTCGGGAACACCTTGCCTGAAGCTTTCTTT; cdr3_aa: CASSLVGNTLPEAFF
d_call: TRBD2; clone_size: many; j_call: TRBJ2-3; v_call: TRBV7-2; cdr3_nt: TGTGCCACCGTACCGGGACTAGCGGGACTCACAGATACGCAGTATTTT; cdr3_aa: CATVPGLAGLTDTQYF
d_call: TRBD2; clone_size: many; j_call: TRBJ2-7; v_call: TRBV6-1; cdr3_nt: TGTGCCAACACCTTGGCGGCTAGCGGGAGCTACGAGCAGTACTTC; cdr3_aa: CANTLAASGSYEQYF
d_call: NA; clone_size: many; j_call: TRBJ2-5; v_call: TRBV11-2; cdr3_nt: TGTGCCAGCAGCTTAAAACCCCACTTCCAAGAGACCCAGTACTTC; cdr3_aa: CASSLKPHFQETQYF
d_call: TRBD2; clone_size: many; j_call: TRBJ2-7; v_call: TRBV4-2; cdr3_nt: TGTGCCAGCAGCCAAGAGGTCGCGGGAGGGTCCAACGAGCAGTACTTC; cdr3_aa: CASSQEVAGGSNEQYF
d_call: NA; clone_size: many; j_call: TRBJ1-1; v_call: TRBV6-1; cdr3_nt: TGTGCCAGCATAAGGGTGTACACTGAAGCTTTCTTT; cdr3_aa: CASIRVYTEAFF
d_call: NA; clone_size: few; j_call: TRBJ1-6; v_call: TRBV5-1; cdr3_nt: TGCGCCAGCAGCTTGGTGGGCAGGCCTAATTCACCCCTCCACTTT; cdr3_aa: CASSLVGRPNSPLHF
d_call: NA; clone_size: NA; j_call: TRBJ2-2; v_call: TRBV5-6; cdr3_nt: TGTGCCAGCAGCTTATCCCCAGCTGTGAACACCGGGGAGCTGTTTTTT; cdr3_aa: CASSLSPAVNTGELFF
d_call: NA; clone_size: many; j_call: TRBJ1-4; v_call: TRBV11-2; cdr3_nt: TGTGCCAGCAGCTTACTGGATCTAAATGAAAAACTGTTTTTT; cdr3_aa: CASSLLDLNEKLFF
d_call: TRBD1; clone_size: many; j_call: TRBJ1-1; v_call: TRBV28; cdr3_nt: TGTGCCAGCAGTTTTCAGGGGGCAGTCACTGAAGCTTTCTTT; cdr3_aa: CASSFQGAVTEAFF
d_call: TRBD1; clone_size: few; j_call: TRBJ1-4; v_call: TRBV30; cdr3_nt: TGTGCCTGGAATCCCTCTCGTTACTTCGAACAGACAGGGCGGTTTGAAAAACTGTTTTTT; cdr3_aa: CAWNPSRYFEQTGRFEKLFF
d_call: TRBD1; clone_size: many; j_call: TRBJ1-1; v_call: TRBV6-1; cdr3_nt: TGTGCCAGCAGGTTCCGGGACAGGGAGGCAGCTTTCTTT; cdr3_aa: CASRFRDREAAFF